This TCR beta chain comes out of a study of T cell clonotyping in hematopoietic cell transplantation. Study results and caveats: Cells were unsorted, so CD4 and CD8 contributions were not separated. Graft donor and pretransplant recipient Inverse Simpson Index values predicted broader posttransplant TCR diversity.

Of note for this clone: As yet, its antigen is unknown.

Some clones are missing from TCRdb's copy, which holds only in-frame ones; the method was immunoSEQ multiplex PCR. The sample holds around 5,000 clones, 75% to 80% seen once. CDR1 and CDR2 (germline): MGHRA, YSYEKL. The V and J ends lost 4 bases and 7 bases, in that order; junction bases with no gene match: 7. The CDR3 runs 14 residues. The receptor was isolated from a male patient between 55 and 70 years old who had an allogeneic stem cell transplant from an unrelated donor, so the T cells may come from the graft donor. Some clones in this sample may be carry-over from other donors' samples. The sequencing used peripheral blood mononuclear cells, collected 30 days after allogeneic stem cell transplant. This sequence joins TRBV4-1 and TRBJ1-2; 9 positions agree with TRBD1. The CDR3 is CASSRLQGAGGYTF. As DNA, the CDR3 is TGCGCCAGCAGCCGCTTACAGGGGGCCGGTGGCTACACCTTC.